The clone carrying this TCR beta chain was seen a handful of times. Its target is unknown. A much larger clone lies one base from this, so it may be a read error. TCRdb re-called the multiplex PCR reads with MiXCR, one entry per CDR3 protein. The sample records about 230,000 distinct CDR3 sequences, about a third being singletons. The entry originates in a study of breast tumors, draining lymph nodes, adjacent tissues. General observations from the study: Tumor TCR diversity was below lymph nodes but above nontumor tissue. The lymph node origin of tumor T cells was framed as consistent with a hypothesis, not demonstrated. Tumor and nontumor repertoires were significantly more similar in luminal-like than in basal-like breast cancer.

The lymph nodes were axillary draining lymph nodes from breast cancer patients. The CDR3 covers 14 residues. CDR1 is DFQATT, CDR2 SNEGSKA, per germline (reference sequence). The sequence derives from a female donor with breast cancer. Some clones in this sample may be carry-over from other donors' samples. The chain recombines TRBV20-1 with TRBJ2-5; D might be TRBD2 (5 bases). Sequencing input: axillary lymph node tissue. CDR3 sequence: CSARDARGQATQYF. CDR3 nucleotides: TGCAGTGCTAGAGATGCTCGGGGTCAAGCGACCCAGTACTTC.